The clone carrying this T cell receptor (beta chain) was detected once. As yet, its antigen is unknown. Trimming took 5 bases from V and 5 from J, leaving 13 bases between them. In germline, CDR1 is SGHTA, CDR2 FQGNSA. There are 13 residues in the CDR3. This sample is drawn from a study of T cell responses to AZD1222 COVID-19 vaccine. Notes on the study in general: Only after the peak T cell response were repertoires sampled. Spike-specific TCR repertoires showed rising breadth and depth after two AZD1222 doses. Donors, mostly white British, included more females; clonal diversity was possibly underestimated.

Data came from immunoSEQ multiplex PCR; TCRdb stores just in-frame clones and leaves some out. This table has 110,000 to 150,000 clones, over 80% appearing once. Second-dose recipients at about 4 or about 12 weeks were treated as one pooled group. The sequences come from peripheral blood, collected 28 days after the second AZD1222 dose. The chain is built from TRBV7-2 and TRBJ2-7, with no clear D. The receptor comes from an adult who received the AZD1222 COVID-19 vaccine. CDR3 nucleotide sequence: TGTGCCAGCAGCCTCCTCCGAGCCCACGAGCAGTACTTC. Residues: CASSLLRAHEQYF.